This TCR beta chain derives from a study of OX40 agonist ivuxolimab in advanced cancers. Study context: Ivuxolimab, which is an agonistic anti-OX40 (CD134) antibody, was administered to the patients. Prior therapy, whether anti-PD-1, anti-PD-L1 or anti-CTLA-4, was allowed, and under 50% had some. Patients received intravenous ivuxolimab every 2 weeks at 0.01 to 10 mg/kg.

This clone was detected only a few times. What it binds is not known. Points from the study as a whole: The study found among the lowest clonal expansion in partial responders at 0.1-3.0 mg/kg.

Data came from immunoSEQ multiplex PCR; TCRdb stores just in-frame clones and leaves some out. The data hold more than 55,000 clones, with 70% to 90% observed a single time. With V trimmed by 4 bases and J by 4 bases, 8 bases remained unmatched. The CDR3 loop spans 16 amino acids. Germline values: CDR1 MNHEY, CDR2 SVGAGI. The sequenced sample was CD4+ or CD8+ T cells sorted from blood, obtained in a trial of the OX40 agonist ivuxolimab. The V call is TRBV6-5, the J call TRBJ1-4, with 8 bases identical to TRBD1. The receptor's source is an adult with an advanced solid tumor such as melanoma, head and neck, liver or kidney cancer. CDR3 sequence (DNA): TGTGCCAGCAGTTCTCTCGGACAGGGCAGTAATGAAAAACTGTTTTTT. This codes for CASSSLGQGSNEKLFF.